This T cell receptor (beta chain) stems from a study of blood T cells in healthy people across ages. In the study overall: The template switching approach captured approximately one barcoded beta molecule for every two T cells. Study results and limitations: Versus aged donors, long-lived donors had higher diversity and more naive CD4+ cells. PBMCs left unsorted prevented a conclusive naive versus antigen-experienced comparison.

Total RNA amounts of at least 5.5 micrograms were extracted per sample. A word on this clonotype: The antigen is undetermined.

Primed by a sample-barcoded 5' primer and a J-beta primer mix, a second PCR proceeded for about 7 to 12 cycles. TCRdb reanalysed the 5' RACE reads using MiXCR and keeps one entry per CDR3 protein. The sample includes around 940,000 distinct CDR3 sequences, 51% of them seen just once. The specimen sequenced was blood. The source of this sequence is a woman aged 60-75 years in good health.

The CDR3 loop is CASSLTTTGANNEQYF. DNA for the CDR3: TGCGCCAGCAGCTTGACGACGACAGGGGCGAATAACGAGCAGTACTTC. The chain has TRBV5-1 and TRBJ2-7; TRBD1 matches 8 bases. V was clipped by 1 base and J by 5 bases; unmatched bases: 11. The CDR3 contains 16 residues. Germline lookup yields CDR1 SGHRS and CDR2 YFSETQ.